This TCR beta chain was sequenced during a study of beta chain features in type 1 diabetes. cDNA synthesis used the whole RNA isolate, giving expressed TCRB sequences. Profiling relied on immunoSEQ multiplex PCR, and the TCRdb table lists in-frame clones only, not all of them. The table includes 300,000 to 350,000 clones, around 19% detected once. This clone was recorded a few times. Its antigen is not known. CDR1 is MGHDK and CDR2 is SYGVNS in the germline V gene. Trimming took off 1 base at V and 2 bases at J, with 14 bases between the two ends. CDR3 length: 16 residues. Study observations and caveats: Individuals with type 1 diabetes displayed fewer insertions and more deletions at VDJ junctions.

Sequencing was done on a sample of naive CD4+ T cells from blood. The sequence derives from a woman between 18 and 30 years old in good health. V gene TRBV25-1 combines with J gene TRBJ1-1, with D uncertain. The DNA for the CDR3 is TGTGCCAGCAGTGAATCGAGAGGCGCCGGAAACACTGAAGCTTTCTTT. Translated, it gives CASSESRGAGNTEAFF.